The 32 T cell receptor beta chains below were found in one sample sequenced in a study of T cell responses to AZD1222 COVID-19 vaccine. The repertoire was sequenced with immunoSEQ multiplex PCR; TCRdb's copy has only in-frame clones and lacks some. The sample carries around 110,000 clones, about nine tenths recorded once. The source was peripheral blood, collected 28 days after the second AZD1222 dose. All receptors derive from an adult who received the AZD1222 COVID-19 vaccine.

This clone has only a few counts. J is TRBJ2-1 and V is TRBV7-9; 10 nucleotides line up with TRBD2. V lost 4 bases and J lost 6; bases outside the gene matches: 3. The CDR3 runs 14 residues. CDR1 SEHNR and CDR2 FQNEAQ come from the germline V gene (reference sequence). The CDR3 region has the DNA TGTGCCAGCAGCTCTAGCGGGAGTTTCAATGAGCAGTTCTTC. Translation gives CASSSSGSFNEQFF.

This clone was recorded a few times. V and J are TRBV5-1 and TRBJ1-6; tentative D call: TRBD1 (6 bases). CDR3 length: 15 amino acids. Germline V lookup: CDR1 SGHRS, CDR2 YFSETQ. Trimming took 2 bases from V and 7 from J, leaving 13 bases between them. The CDR3 nucleotides are TGCGCCAGCAGCTTCTCGGGGGGCGAGAATTCACCCCTCCACTTT. Residues: CASSFSGGENSPLHF.

CDR3 nucleotide sequence: TGTGCCAGCAGCTTGGCCCTGGGGGTGAGCTCTGGAAACACCATATATTTT. Residues: CASSLALGVSSGNTIYF. The chain has TRBV5-5 and TRBJ1-3; D is possibly TRBD1 (5 bases). The CDR3 length is 17 residues. Trimming removed 0 bases at V and 0 bases at J, with 13 bases between. Per the germline V gene, CDR1 is SGHKS and CDR2 is YYEKEE (reference sequence).

V is TRBV29-1 and J is TRBJ1-1; no reliable D call. The length of the CDR3 is 12 residues. The germline gives CDR1 SQVTM, CDR2 ANQGSEA. V was pared by 6 bases and J by 4 bases, with 12 bases between. The chain's CDR3 is CSVARERTEAFF. CDR3 in DNA: TGCAGCGTCGCTAGGGAGCGCACTGAAGCTTTCTTT.

The chain couples TRBV29-1 to TRBJ2-1; TRBD2 matches 15 bases. Unmatched junction bases numbered 8, after V lost 4 bases and J lost 4 bases. CDR1 and CDR2 from the germline V gene are SQVTM and ANQGSEA. The CDR3 sequence is 17 residues long. CDR3 sequence: CSVGGTSGRSRYNEQFF. In DNA form, the CDR3 reads TGCAGCGTTGGAGGGACTAGCGGGAGGTCCCGTTACAATGAGCAGTTCTTC.

The rearrangement links TRBV7-9 to TRBJ1-1, with D hard to call. This CDR3 is built from 12 residues. The ends were cut back, 8 bases at V and 0 bases at J, with 7 bases in the middle. Germline assignment: CDR1 SEHNR and CDR2 FQNEAQ (reference sequence). This chain's CDR3 is CASVAMNTEAFF. CDR3 in DNA: TGTGCCAGCGTGGCTATGAACACTGAAGCTTTCTTT.

V usage is TRBV11-3 and J usage is TRBJ2-1; unclear D gene. Germline V gives CDR1 SGHNT, CDR2 YENEEA. There are 14 residues in the CDR3. The V end lost 7 bases, the J end lost 4 bases, and 14 bases lay between the germline ends. The CDR3 here is CASTESPFYNEQFF. DNA for the CDR3: TGTGCCAGCACCGAATCCCCGTTTTACAATGAGCAGTTCTTC.

The rearrangement links TRBV20-1 to TRBJ2-1; no definite D call. V was pared by 5 bases and J by 3 bases, with 5 bases between. This CDR3 spans 11 amino acids. Germline CDR1 DFQATT, CDR2 SNEGSKA (reference sequence). CDR3 DNA: TGCAGTGCTGGTAACTACAATGAGCAGTTCTTC. This translates into CSAGNYNEQFF.

The chain joins TRBV5-5 to TRBJ1-6; 7 bases line up with TRBD1. The germline CDR1 and CDR2 sequences are SGHKS and YYEKEE (reference sequence). The CDR3 consists of 14 residues. Losses at the gene ends were 4 bases for V and 10 bases for J; bases not matched to a gene: 8. CDR3 sequence reads: CASSLRQGGSPLHF. In DNA form, the CDR3 reads TGTGCCAGCAGCCTCCGACAGGGTGGATCACCCCTCCACTTT.

The genes are TRBV13 and TRBJ1-2; D gene unclear. Trimming removed 3 bases from V and 4 bases from J, with 12 bases in between. This CDR3 has 14 residues. The V gene's germline CDR1 is PRHDT and CDR2 FYEKMQ (reference sequence). The CDR3 nucleotides are TGTGCCAGCAGCTTCCAAGACTTGGGCTATGGCTACACCTTC. Its translation: CASSFQDLGYGYTF.

This chain connects TRBV18 to TRBJ1-4, with a weak D call TRBD1 (5 bases). The CDR3 runs 17 residues. Germline V gene lookup returns CDR1 KGHSH and CDR2 LQKENI. Trimming left V 0 bases short and J 0 bases short, with 11 bases between. As DNA, the CDR3 is TGTGCCAGCTCACCACCAGGGGCGGTAGCAACTAATGAAAAACTGTTTTTT. This gives the protein CASSPPGAVATNEKLFF.

The genes are TRBV27 and TRBJ1-2; 9 bases are shared with TRBD1. J was trimmed by 7 bases and V by 6 bases; bases with no gene match: 6. Germline V gives CDR1 MNHEY, CDR2 SMNVEV (reference sequence). This CDR3 has 13 amino acids. The CDR3 nucleotides are TGTGCCAGCAGACCCCGGGACAGGGTTGGCTACACCTTC. Amino acid sequence: CASRPRDRVGYTF.

J is TRBJ2-7 and V is TRBV12-3 or TRBV12-4; no reliable D call. V lost 6 bases, J lost 5 bases, and 11 bases lay in between. This CDR3 contains 12 residues. The CDR3, as DNA: TGTGCCAGCAGCCACGGTGGGCACGAGCAGTACTTC. This translates into CASSHGGHEQYF.

The chain links TRBV6-6 to TRBJ2-5, with 9 bases that match TRBD2. Per germline, CDR1 MNHNY and CDR2 SVGAGI (reference sequence). This CDR3 has 12 residues. The V segment lost 6 bases and the J segment 5 bases; nucleotides outside the gene matches: 1. The CDR3: CASRAGGETQYF. As DNA, the CDR3 is TGTGCCAGCAGGGCGGGGGGGGAGACCCAGTACTTC.

V is TRBV27 and J is TRBJ1-2; D is ambiguous. The germline V gene encodes CDR1 MNHEY and CDR2 SMNVEV (reference sequence). The CDR3 consists of 15 residues. With 2 bases removed from V and 2 bases from J, the gap between germline ends came to 12 bases. This CDR3 reads CASSLGPLGNYGYTF. The CDR3 coding sequence is TGTGCCAGCAGTTTAGGCCCCTTAGGAAACTATGGCTACACCTTC.

By proportion, this clone is medium-sized. The chain is built from TRBV5-4 and TRBJ2-7, with 10 nucleotides matching TRBD2. This CDR3 has 13 residues. The V gene's germline CDR1 is SGHNT and CDR2 YYREEE (reference sequence). V lost 3 bases, J lost 3 bases, and 0 bases stayed unmatched. CDR3 in amino acids: CASSWTSGYEQYF. The CDR3 nucleotides read TGTGCCAGCAGCTGGACTAGCGGCTACGAGCAGTACTTC.

The chain is built from TRBV7-9 and TRBJ1-5; D gene uncertain. V shed 2 bases and J shed 0 bases, with 2 bases lying between them. The CDR3 sequence is 13 residues long. Germline values: CDR1 SEHNR, CDR2 FQNEAQ (reference sequence). The CDR3 protein is CASSLNSNQPQHF. CDR3 bases: TGTGCCAGCAGCTTAAATAGCAATCAGCCCCAGCATTTT.

The chain joins TRBV6-4 to TRBJ2-2; 9 nucleotides match TRBD1. CDR3 size: 16 residues. The trim removed 2 bases at V and 1 base at J, leaving 2 bases unmatched. CDR1 MRHNA and CDR2 SNTAGT come from the germline V gene. CDR3 bases: TGTGCCAGCAGTGACCAGGGACAGGGGAACACCGGGGAGCTGTTTTTT. It specifies CASSDQGQGNTGELFF.

The chain recombines TRBV29-1 with TRBJ2-1, with D possibly TRBD2 on 7 matching bases. Germline CDR1 and CDR2: SQVTM and ANQGSEA. The CDR3 runs 10 residues. The DNA for the CDR3 is TGCAGGGGGGGGCCGGATGAGCAGTTCTTC. Translated, it gives CRGGPDEQFF.

The chain recombines TRBV6-6 with TRBJ2-2; unclear D gene. There are 12 residues in the CDR3. Trimming took off 6 bases at V and 4 bases at J, with 6 bases between the two ends. Germline CDR1 and CDR2: MNHNY and SVGAGI (reference sequence). For the CDR3, the DNA is TGTGCCAGCAGCAGAGCCACCGGGGAGCTGTTTTTT. Its protein product is CASSRATGELFF.

This clone appeared a single time. J is TRBJ2-5 and V is TRBV6-5; D is ambiguous. From germline, CDR1 is MNHEY and CDR2 SVGAGI. CDR3 length: 13 amino acids. Between the trimmed V and J ends, which lost 2 bases and 5 bases, there was a span of 9 bases. The CDR3 nucleotides read TGTGCCAGCAGTTACCCCCCGGAGGAGACCCAGTACTTC. Residues: CASSYPPEETQYF.

The chain couples TRBV27 to TRBJ2-7; TRBD2 matches at 8 bases. Germline assignment: CDR1 MNHEY and CDR2 SMNVEV (reference sequence). There are 14 residues in the CDR3. V lost 5 bases to trimming and J lost 7 bases; unmatched junction nucleotides: 10. Here the CDR3 reads CASSPGLELWEQYF. In DNA form, the CDR3 reads TGTGCCAGCAGTCCGGGACTAGAGTTGTGGGAGCAGTACTTC.

In nucleotides, the CDR3 is TGCAGCGTTGACACGGGCGAGCAGTACTTC. This gives the protein CSVDTGEQYF. The chain employs TRBV29-1 and TRBJ2-7; D gene ambiguous. CDR3 size: 10 residues. Between the trimmed V and J ends, which lost 3 bases and 6 bases, there was a span of 6 bases. Germline V lookup: CDR1 SQVTM, CDR2 ANQGSEA.

The gene calls are TRBV28 and TRBJ1-3; TRBD1 aligns across 7 bases. The germline gives CDR1 MDHEN, CDR2 SYDVKM. The CDR3 covers 16 residues. The V segment lost 4 bases and the J segment 4 bases; nucleotides outside the gene matches: 10. DNA of the CDR3: TGTGCCAGCAGTTCCCCTGAGGGGGCGAAGGGAAACACCATATATTTT. Protein: CASSSPEGAKGNTIYF.

The V call is TRBV7-2, the J call TRBJ2-5; D is perhaps TRBD1 or TRBD2 (5 bases each). The CDR3 is made up of 14 amino acids. CDR1 is SGHTA, CDR2 FQGNSA, per germline. V lost 1 base and J lost 0, with 6 bases in between. DNA for the CDR3: TGTGCCAGCAGCTTAGGGGGGAACCAAGAGACCCAGTACTTC. It is translated as CASSLGGNQETQYF.

The J gene is TRBJ1-5, the V gene TRBV5-5, with 7 positions matching TRBD1. CDR3 length: 16 amino acids. CDR1 is SGHKS and CDR2 is YYEKEE in the germline V gene (reference sequence). The trim removed 4 bases at V and 4 bases at J, leaving 11 bases unmatched. CDR3 nucleotides: TGTGCCAGCAGCCCCGAACTGGACAGGAAGAATCAGCCCCAGCATTTT. Its translation is CASSPELDRKNQPQHF.

The chain couples TRBV5-1 to TRBJ1-4; D might be TRBD1 (5 bases). Germline assignment: CDR1 SGHRS and CDR2 YFSETQ. The CDR3 length is 16 residues. V gave up 3 bases and J gave up 1 base, with 13 bases separating them. As DNA, the CDR3 is TGCGCCAGCAGCTGGGGACCGGGTGGAACTAATGAAAAACTGTTTTTT. Translating it yields CASSWGPGGTNEKLFF.

The chain uses TRBV7-9 and TRBJ1-4; D is ambiguous. Trimming removed 2 bases from V and 5 bases from J, with 3 bases in between. This CDR3 is built from 12 residues. CDR1 SEHNR and CDR2 FQNEAQ come from the germline V gene (reference sequence). The CDR3 nucleotides read TGTGCCAGCAGCTTAAAAAATGAAAAACTGTTTTTT. This codes for CASSLKNEKLFF.

The chain employs TRBV6-6 and TRBJ1-1; TRBD1 might be the D (6 bases). The length of the CDR3 is 15 residues. V was pared by 2 bases and J by 1 base, with 11 bases between. The germline CDR1 and CDR2 sequences are MNHNY and SVGAGI (reference sequence). The CDR3 reads CASSYRQDTNTEAFF. In nucleotides, the CDR3 is TGTGCCAGCAGTTACAGACAGGACACGAACACTGAAGCTTTCTTT.

Comments on this clone: Other nucleotide sequences in the sample specify the same CDR3. The rearrangement uses TRBV5-1 and TRBJ1-1, with D unresolved. Per the germline V gene, CDR1 is SGHRS and CDR2 is YFSETQ. The CDR3 totals 13 residues. Trimming took off 0 bases at V and 2 bases at J, with 5 bases between the two ends. CDR3 loop: CASSLGGNTEAFF. The CDR3, as DNA: TGCGCCAGCAGCTTGGGGGGAAACACTGAAGCTTTCTTT.

This clone has more than one count but fewer than ten. This rearrangement joins TRBV2 to TRBJ1-4; 7 nucleotides align to TRBD1. The CDR3 runs 14 residues. Germline CDR1 reads SNHLY; CDR2 reads FYNNEI. Trimming took 3 bases from V and 8 from J; bases not matched to a gene: 6. This CDR3 reads CASSDGGRGEKLFF. CDR3 DNA: TGTGCCAGCAGTGACGGGGGCAGGGGGGAAAAACTGTTTTTT.

The chain recombines TRBV23-1 with TRBJ2-7; 8 bases are shared with TRBD1. TRBV23-1 is an ORF, with its function uncertain. The CDR3 loop spans 14 amino acids. The J segment lost 6 bases and the V segment lost 2 bases, leaving 6 bases of the junction unmatched. Written as DNA, the CDR3 is TGCGCCAGCAGTCAACGGGACAGGATTCGCGAGCAGTACTTC. Encoded protein: CASSQRDRIREQYF.